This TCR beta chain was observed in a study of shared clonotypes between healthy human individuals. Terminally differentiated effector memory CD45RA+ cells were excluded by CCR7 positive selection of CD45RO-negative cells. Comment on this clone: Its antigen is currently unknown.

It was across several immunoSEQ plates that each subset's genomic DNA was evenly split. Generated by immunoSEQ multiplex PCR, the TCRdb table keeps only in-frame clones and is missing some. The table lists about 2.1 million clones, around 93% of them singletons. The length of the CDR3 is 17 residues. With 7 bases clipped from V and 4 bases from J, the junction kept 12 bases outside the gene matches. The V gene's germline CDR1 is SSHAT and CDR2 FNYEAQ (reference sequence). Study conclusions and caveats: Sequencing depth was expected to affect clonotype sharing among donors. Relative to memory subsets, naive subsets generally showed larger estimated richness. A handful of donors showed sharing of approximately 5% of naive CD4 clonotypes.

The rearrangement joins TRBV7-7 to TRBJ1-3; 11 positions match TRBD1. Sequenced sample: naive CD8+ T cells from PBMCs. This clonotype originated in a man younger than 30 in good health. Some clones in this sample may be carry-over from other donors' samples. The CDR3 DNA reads TGTGCCAGCACCCCCATTGCGGACAGGGGGCGAGGAAACACCATATATTTT. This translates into CASTPIADRGRGNTIYF.